The text below deals with one TCR beta chain. The CDR3 spans 13 residues. Germline V gene sequence: CDR1 LGHNA, CDR2 YNFKEQ. V lost 6 bases and J lost 3, with 10 bases in between. As handled by the study authors: The assay estimated nucleated cells by amplifying reference gene primers. The method was immunoSEQ multiplex PCR; TCRdb's version includes in-frame clones alone and lacks a portion of them. That table is the source of V, J and clone size, and D and trimming were worked out from the DNA. The table records approximately 150,000 clones, 87% of them present only once. The data stem from a study of blood T cell repertoires in COVID-19. Study-wide background: Sites in the United States, Italy and Spain provided acute and convalescent COVID-19 samples.

The receptor was derived from a man between 45 and 60 years old who had recovered from COVID-19. This chain connects TRBV4-2 to TRBJ2-3; possible D gene TRBD1, 5 bases. What was sequenced was peripheral blood. As DNA, the CDR3 is TGTGCCAGCAGTAGGGGTACAACAGATACGCAGTATTTT. Translation gives CASSRGTTDTQYF.